The clone carrying this T cell receptor beta chain appeared once. What it binds is not known. Using immunoSEQ multiplex PCR, the repertoire was profiled, and TCRdb retains in-frame clones only, with some absent. In the table there are tens of thousands of clones, around 85% of which are singletons. The data stem from a study of lymphopenia after photon versus proton radiotherapy. CDR3 length: 11 residues. CDR1 and CDR2 from the germline V gene are SQVTM and ANQGSEA. Trimming shortened V by 0 bases and J by 5 bases, and 4 bases separated the two germline ends. Findings and caveats of the study: After lymphocyte nadir, photon-treated repertoires showed oligoclonal expansion, especially CD8+ Temra. Authors raise, but do not show, better survival with proton therapy. Larger post-nadir TCR diversity loss correlated inversely with survival in deceased patients. Proton therapy kept repertoires fairly stable, unlike photons, which gained effector/memory cells.

The sequenced sample was peripheral blood, obtained from a patient treated with proton-based radiotherapy. The clonotype was recovered from a man between 60 and 75 years old with pancreatic cancer. The rearrangement links TRBV29-1 to TRBJ2-5; D call uncertain. The DNA of the CDR3 is TGCAGCGTTGAAGATCTGGAGACCCAGTACTTC. Translation: CSVEDLETQYF.